This entry is about one T cell receptor (beta chain). As to time point: newly diagnosed GD, antithyroid drugs for less than 3 months. TCR sequences were obtained from RNA taken from PBMCs. CDR1 and CDR2 from the germline V gene are SGHTA and FQGNSA. The CDR3 has 15 amino acids. J lost 2 bases, V lost 3 bases, and 1 base had no gene match. This record comes from a study of regulatory T cells in long-lasting Graves disease. Libraries of TCR beta came from iRepertoire HTBI primers plus Arm-PCR of CDR3 regions. MiXCR, applied by TCRdb to the multiplex PCR reads, yields one record per CDR3 protein. The sample has around 250,000 distinct CDR3 sequences, around 18% seen once; the top ten hold around 15%. In addition, the sample was reused for a study of T cells in Graves' hyperthyroidism and ophthalmopathy.

Specimen: peripheral blood mononuclear cells (PBMCs), collected at new diagnosis, from a patient treated with antithyroid drugs. The chain has TRBV7-2 and TRBJ2-7; the match to TRBD2 covers 13 bases. The TCR was taken from a woman in her 30s with Graves disease. In nucleotides, the CDR3 is TGTGCCAGCAGCTTCGGGACTAGCGGGACCTACGAGCAGTACTTC. Encoded protein: CASSFGTSGTYEQYF.